This T cell receptor beta chain was found in a study of blood T cell repertoires in COVID-19. Study summary: In each case, the material was cDNA or gDNA derived from T cells, B-cell-depleted T cells, or PBMCs.

TCRdb keeps only in-frame clones here, not all; method: immunoSEQ multiplex PCR. The table has 150,000 to 200,000 clones, 82% seen once; the top ten hold 15% to 20%. The V gene's germline CDR1 is LGHDT and CDR2 YNNKEL (reference sequence). V lost 1 base, J lost 9 bases, and 8 bases lay in between. The CDR3 runs 12 residues. Participant reports of clinical history set cohort assignment. Recovered status in Cohort 3 required two negative PCRs, clearance, or symptom resolution. Sample: PBMCs or T cells enriched from blood (not recorded which). The rearrangement uses TRBV3-1 (or the pseudogene TRBV3-2) and TRBJ2-3; TRBD1 is a possible D gene (6 bases). This sequence was found in a man aged 60 to 69 who had recovered from COVID-19. The CDR3 DNA reads TGTGCCAGCAGCCAAGCAGGGGCAACGCAGTATTTT. Protein: CASSQAGATQYF.